The next 16 T cell receptor beta chains were all read from a single sample in a study of T cells in tuberculosis. Sequencing was performed with immunoSEQ multiplex PCR; in TCRdb, only in-frame clones are kept and a portion is missing. The repertoire holds over 35,000 clones, 95% seen once, with approximately 3.8% in the top ten. Sequencing was done on a sample of PBMCs. Source of these receptors: a donor aged 10 to 29 with latent tuberculosis or without tuberculosis infection.

The V and J genes are TRBV30 and TRBJ1-2, with D hard to call. The V end was cut by 0 bases, the J end by 7 bases, with 12 bases between. This CDR3 is built from 13 residues. Germline CDR1 and CDR2: GTSNPN and SVGIG (reference sequence). The DNA for the CDR3 is TGTGCCTGGAGTGTAAACCCATCCGGTGGCTACACCTTC. This codes for CAWSVNPSGGYTF.

The count of this clone is one. The rearrangement links TRBV19 to TRBJ2-1; D uncertain. The germline CDR1 and CDR2 sequences are LNHDA and SQIVND (reference sequence). The CDR3 totals 13 residues. The V gene lost 3 bases and the J gene lost 9 bases, with 12 bases spanning the gap. The CDR3 loop is CASSISQSFEQFF. The CDR3 DNA reads TGTGCCAGTAGTATCTCCCAGTCGTTTGAGCAGTTCTTC.

The J gene is TRBJ1-2, the V gene TRBV19; D is unresolved. Trimming stripped 5 bases from V and 3 bases from J, with 16 bases between. CDR3 size: 15 residues. In germline, CDR1 is LNHDA, CDR2 SQIVND (reference sequence). The chain's CDR3 is CASSPWQAIDYGYTF. The CDR3, as DNA: TGTGCCAGTAGTCCCTGGCAGGCGATCGACTATGGCTACACCTTC.

The rearrangement joins TRBV13 to TRBJ1-6; D not resolved. Per germline, CDR1 PRHDT and CDR2 FYEKMQ (reference sequence). This CDR3 is built from 16 residues. The ends were cut back, 5 bases at V and 7 bases at J, with 18 bases in the middle. In nucleotides, the CDR3 is TGTGCCAGCAGCCCGTCGGGAGGGCTTTTGAATTCACCCCTCCACTTT. Protein sequence: CASSPSGGLLNSPLHF.

The chain recombines TRBV6-6 with TRBJ2-7, with D possibly matching TRBD1 (6 bases). There are 15 residues in the CDR3. Germline-derived CDR1 and CDR2 are MNHNY and SVGAGI (reference sequence). V dropped 4 bases and J dropped 4 bases, with 17 bases sitting between them. CDR3 DNA sequence: TGTGCCAGCAGTTTGAACAGGGAATTCCGGTACGAGCAGTACTTC. Translating it yields CASSLNREFRYEQYF.

The chain recombines TRBV7-8 with TRBJ2-5; TRBD2 matches 7 bases. V was clipped by 5 bases and J by 5 bases; unmatched bases: 8. The CDR3 length is 14 residues. CDR1 and CDR2 from the germline V gene are SGHVS and FQNEAQ. Here the CDR3 reads CASSTWTSRETQYF. The CDR3 nucleotides read TGTGCCAGCAGCACCTGGACTAGTCGCGAGACCCAGTACTTC.

This sequence joins TRBV7-9 and TRBJ1-1; 8 nucleotides align to TRBD1. The CDR3 is 14 residues long. Germline V gene data show CDR1 as SEHNR and CDR2 as FQNEAQ (reference sequence). J was trimmed by 5 bases and V by 5 bases; bases with no gene match: 7. The CDR3 nucleotides are TGTGCCAGCAGCCTGACGACAGGGGTGACTGAAGCTTTCTTT. Its protein product is CASSLTTGVTEAFF. The full variable domain, with the rest looked up from reference TRBV7-9 and TRBJ1-1, is DTGVSQNPRHKITKRGQNVTFRCDPISEHNRLYWYRQTLGQGPEFLTYFQNEAQLEKSRLLSDRFSAERPKGSFSTLEIQRTEQGDSAMYLCASSLTTGVTEAFFGQGTRLTVV.

The J gene is TRBJ2-7, the V gene TRBV2; 10 bases agree with TRBD1. The V gene end was trimmed by 7 bases and the J gene end by 4 bases; junction bases not matched to a gene: 13. CDR1 SNHLY and CDR2 FYNNEI come from the germline V gene. This CDR3 has 16 residues. CDR3 DNA sequence: TGTGCCAGCATCCTAGGCTACCGGGACAGGGGTTACGAGCAGTACTTC. Protein product: CASILGYRDRGYEQYF.

V is TRBV7-2 and J is TRBJ1-5; tentatively, D is TRBD1 (5 bases). The germline V and J ends were trimmed by 4 bases and 7 bases, with 8 bases remaining between them. This CDR3 has 12 amino acids. Germline lookup yields CDR1 SGHTA and CDR2 FQGNSA. The CDR3 nucleotides are TGTGCCAGCAGCTGGGCAGGGCAGCCCCAGCATTTT. Its protein is CASSWAGQPQHF.

The chain has TRBV6-5 and TRBJ1-3, with a possible D match to TRBD1 (5 bases). This CDR3 is built from 15 residues. Per the germline V gene, CDR1 is MNHEY and CDR2 is SVGAGI. Trimming left V 7 bases short and J 4 bases short, with 17 bases between. Written as DNA, the CDR3 is TGTGCCAGCATCCACCCAGGGTTAGGAGGAAACACCATATATTTT. Protein: CASIHPGLGGNTIYF.

The chain carries TRBV18 and TRBJ1-1; D gene unclear. This CDR3 is built from 16 residues. V lost 3 bases to trimming and J lost 1 base, with 15 bases between them. Germline V gives CDR1 KGHSH, CDR2 LQKENI. DNA of the CDR3: TGTGCCAGCTCACCTGATAGTGGGCGACCGAACACTGAAGCTTTCTTT. It yields the protein CASSPDSGRPNTEAFF.

The CDR3 DNA reads TGTGCCAGCGATAGAACAGGGGGCTGGGACAATGAGCAGTTCTTC. Amino acids: CASDRTGGWDNEQFF. This chain links TRBV9 with TRBJ2-1, with 9 nucleotides matching TRBD1. V dropped 7 bases and J dropped 5; count of bases not matched to a gene: 10. The CDR3 is 15 amino acids. Germline assignment: CDR1 SGDLS and CDR2 YYNGEE.

This clone was observed a single time. The chain carries TRBV21-1 and TRBJ2-5; TRBD1, the table's D call, was not compared with the DNA. TRBV21-1 is reported as a pseudogene. This CDR3 is 18 amino acids long. This chain's CDR3 is CASSKDSGQGISEETQYF. The CDR3 DNA reads TGTGCCAGCAGCAAAGATTCGGGACAGGGGATTTCGGAGGAGACCCAGTACTTC.

The V call is TRBV7-9, the J call TRBJ2-7; D is uncertain. Germline V CDR1 and CDR2: SEHNR, FQNEAQ (reference sequence). This CDR3 contains 13 residues. Trimming took off 5 bases at V and 3 bases at J, with 11 bases between the two ends. The CDR3 DNA follows: TGTGCCAGCAGCGCCCTCCAGGTCTACGAGCAGTACTTC. Translating it yields CASSALQVYEQYF.

J is TRBJ1-5 and V is TRBV27; 8 bases are shared with TRBD1. CDR1 and CDR2 (germline): MNHEY, SMNVEV (reference sequence). Losses at the gene ends were 5 bases for V and 7 bases for J; bases not matched to a gene: 16. This CDR3 contains 17 residues. CDR3 in DNA: TGTGCCAGCAGTGGGATTTCGCAGGGGGCTATAAGGCAGCCCCAGCATTTT. This translates into CASSGISQGAIRQPQHF.

This chain joins TRBV5-1 and TRBJ1-1; 11 bases are a match to TRBD1. The V gene's germline CDR1 is SGHRS and CDR2 YFSETQ. V was clipped by 4 bases and J by 4 bases; unmatched bases: 6. There are 15 residues in the CDR3. CDR3 nucleotide sequence: TGCGCCAGCAGCCAAAGGGACAGGGGGTCCACTGAAGCTTTCTTT. This codes for CASSQRDRGSTEAFF.